This T cell receptor (beta chain) was sequenced during a study of cytomegalovirus exposure and HLA in healthy donors. The length of the CDR3 is 16 residues. Germline V lookup: CDR1 MDHEN, CDR2 SYDVKM. V shed 8 bases and J 6 bases; nucleotides not matched to a gene: 17. Amplification used 60 Vbeta primers and 13 Jbeta primers. Measured with immunoSEQ multiplex PCR; TCRdb has only the in-frame clones, and not every one. Here the sample spans about 82,000 clones, 60% to 80% being singletons. A word on this clone: Its specificity is unknown.

Study outcomes and limitations: A later analysis linked a missense variant in DCLRE1C to the trimming of TCR beta V and J genes. Reports indicate that TCR beta sequences accurately predicted the HLA-A and HLA-B alleles of most subjects. Highest at DRB1 and lowest at HLA-C, TCR association rates differed among HLA loci in a later analysis.

Sample: PBMCs. The chain employs TRBV28 and TRBJ2-3; 7 nucleotides match TRBD1. The receptor comes from a woman aged 50 to 60 in good health and CMV-seropositive. CDR3 bases: TGTGCCAGCGGCGTCCGGGGACAGCAACACCCGGATACGCAGTATTTT. As protein: CASGVRGQQHPDTQYF.